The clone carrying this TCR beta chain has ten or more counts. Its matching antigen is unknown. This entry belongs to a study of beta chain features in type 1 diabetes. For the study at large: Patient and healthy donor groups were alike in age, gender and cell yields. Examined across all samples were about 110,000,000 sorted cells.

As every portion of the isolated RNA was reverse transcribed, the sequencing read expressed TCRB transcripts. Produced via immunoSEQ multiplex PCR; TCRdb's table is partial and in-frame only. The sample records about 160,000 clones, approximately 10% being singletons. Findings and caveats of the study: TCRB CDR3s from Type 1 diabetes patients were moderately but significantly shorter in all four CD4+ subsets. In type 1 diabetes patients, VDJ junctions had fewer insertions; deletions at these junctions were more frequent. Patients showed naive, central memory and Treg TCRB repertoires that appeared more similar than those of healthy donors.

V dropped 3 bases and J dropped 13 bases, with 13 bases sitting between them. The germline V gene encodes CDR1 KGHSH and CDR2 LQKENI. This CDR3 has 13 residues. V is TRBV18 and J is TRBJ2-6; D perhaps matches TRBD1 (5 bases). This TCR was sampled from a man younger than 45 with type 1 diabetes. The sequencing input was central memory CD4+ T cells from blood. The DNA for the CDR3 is TGTGCCAGCTCACCGGAAGGGTCAGGGGTCCTGACTTTC. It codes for CASSPEGSGVLTF.